A single sample gave rise to the 7 T cell receptor beta chains below, sequenced in a study of control samples from healthy donors and cancer patients. Repertoires were generated with immunoSEQ multiplex PCR, while TCRdb's copy carries only in-frame clones and drops some. The sample contains 400,000 to 500,000 clones, 75% to 95% of which appear only once. The sequenced sample was PBMCs. The receptors stem from a middle-aged man with head and neck cancer.

The rearrangement uses TRBV5-1 and TRBJ1-5; D may be TRBD1 (6 bases). Trimming cost V 0 bases and J 2 bases, with 9 bases left between them. This CDR3 region has 15 residues. Germline V gene data show CDR1 as SGHRS and CDR2 as YFSETQ. The CDR3 spells CASSLAGVGNQPQHF. The CDR3 nucleotides read TGCGCCAGCAGCTTGGCAGGGGTGGGCAATCAGCCCCAGCATTTT.

V and J are TRBV6-1 and TRBJ1-1; 8 bases map to TRBD1. Germline lookup yields CDR1 MNHNS and CDR2 SASEGT. The CDR3 loop spans 16 amino acids. Germline trimming cut 7 bases from V and 3 bases from J; bases unmatched to any gene: 13. CDR3 in DNA: TGTGCCAGCATTGAGCGGCGTACAGGGGGGTACACTGAAGCTTTCTTT. Protein product: CASIERRTGGYTEAFF.

This clone was counted once. DNA for the CDR3: TGTGCCAGCAGTTACCAGGGCCCCTACGAGCAGTACTTC. Its translation: CASSYQGPYEQYF. This chain connects TRBV27 to TRBJ2-7; D might be TRBD1 (5 bases). Germline V CDR1 and CDR2: MNHEY, SMNVEV (reference sequence). Trimming removed 4 bases at V and 2 bases at J, with 9 bases between. This CDR3 has 13 residues.

This clone has only one observation. This rearrangement joins TRBV7-2 to TRBJ2-1, with D possibly being TRBD2 (6 bases). CDR3 size: 17 residues. Germline V lookup: CDR1 SGHTA, CDR2 FQGNSA. Trimming shortened V by 3 bases and J by 0 bases, and 15 bases separated the two germline ends. The CDR3 coding sequence is TGTGCCAGCAGCTTCCCTATTGGGGGGAGCTCCTACAATGAGCAGTTCTTC. Its translation is CASSFPIGGSSYNEQFF.

The table lists this clone with a count of one. The gene calls are TRBV15 and TRBJ2-5; D possibly corresponds to TRBD2 (6 bases). The CDR3 is made up of 14 amino acids. Looked up from germline, CDR1 is LNHNV and CDR2 is YYDKDF (reference sequence). Trimming shortened V by 4 bases and J by 5 bases, and 14 bases separated the two germline ends. The CDR3 sequence: CATSKPLEGETQYF. DNA of the CDR3: TGTGCCACCAGCAAACCCCTGGAGGGGGAGACCCAGTACTTC. The whole variable domain, remainder taken from reference TRBV15 and TRBJ2-5, is DAMVIQNPRYQVTQFGKPVTLSCSQTLNHNVMYWYQQKSSQAPKLLFHYYDKDFNNEADTPDNFQSRRPNTSFCFLDIRSPGLGDTAMYLCATSKPLEGETQYFGPGTRLLVL.

J is TRBJ1-3 and V is TRBV10-3, with D perhaps TRBD1 (6 bases). The V gene lost 5 bases and the J gene lost 4 bases, with 12 bases spanning the gap. The CDR3 sequence is 14 residues long. Germline CDR1 and CDR2: ENHRY and SYGVKD. DNA of the CDR3: TGTGCCATCAGTACACAGGGTCTCGGAAACACCATATATTTT. This gives the protein CAISTQGLGNTIYF.

This CDR3 is CASSSAGRGNSPLHF. CDR3 DNA sequence: TGTGCCAGCAGCTCCGCCGGCAGGGGGAATTCACCCCTCCACTTT. The rearrangement joins TRBV7-2 to TRBJ1-6, with 7 positions matching TRBD1. Trimming took 4 bases from V and 7 from J; bases not matched to a gene: 7. CDR1 is SGHTA and CDR2 is FQGNSA in the germline V gene. The CDR3 length is 15 residues.